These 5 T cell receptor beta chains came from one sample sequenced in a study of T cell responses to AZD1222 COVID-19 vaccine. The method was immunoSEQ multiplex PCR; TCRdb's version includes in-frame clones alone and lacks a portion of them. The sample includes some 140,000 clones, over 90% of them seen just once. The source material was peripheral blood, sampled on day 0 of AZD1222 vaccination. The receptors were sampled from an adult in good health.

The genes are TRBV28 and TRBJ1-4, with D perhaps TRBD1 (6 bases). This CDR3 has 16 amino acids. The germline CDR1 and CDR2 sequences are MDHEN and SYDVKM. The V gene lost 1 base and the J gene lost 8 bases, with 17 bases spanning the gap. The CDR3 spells CASSLYRRGGEEKLFF. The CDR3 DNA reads TGTGCCAGCAGTTTATACAGACGAGGGGGAGAGGAAAAACTGTTTTTT.

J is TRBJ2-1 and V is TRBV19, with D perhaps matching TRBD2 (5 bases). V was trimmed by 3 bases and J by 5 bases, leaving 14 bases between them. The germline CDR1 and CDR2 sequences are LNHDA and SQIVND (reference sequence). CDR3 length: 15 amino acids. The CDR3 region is CASSMSLADNNEQFF. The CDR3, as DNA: TGTGCCAGTAGTATGAGTCTAGCAGATAACAATGAGCAGTTCTTC.

The CDR3 sequence is CASSYSALAGETQYF. In nucleotides, the CDR3 is TGTGCCAGCAGTTACTCGGCCCTCGCGGGGGAGACCCAGTACTTC. V gene TRBV6-5 combines with J gene TRBJ2-5; the D gene is possibly TRBD2 (6 bases). There are 15 residues in the CDR3. The germline CDR1 and CDR2 sequences are MNHEY and SVGAGI. V gave up 0 bases and J gave up 5 bases, with 13 bases separating them.

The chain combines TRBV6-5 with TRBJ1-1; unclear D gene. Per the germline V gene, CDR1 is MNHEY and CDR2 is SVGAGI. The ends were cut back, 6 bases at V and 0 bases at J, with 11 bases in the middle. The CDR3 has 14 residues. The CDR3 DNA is TGTGCCAGCAGCATTCCGCGGATGAACACTGAAGCTTTCTTT. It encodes CASSIPRMNTEAFF.

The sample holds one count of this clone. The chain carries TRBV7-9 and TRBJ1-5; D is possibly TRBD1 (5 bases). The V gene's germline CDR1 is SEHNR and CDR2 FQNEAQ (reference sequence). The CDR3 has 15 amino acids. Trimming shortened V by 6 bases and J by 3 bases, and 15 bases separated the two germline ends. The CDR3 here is CASRAGGHPNQPQHF. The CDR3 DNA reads TGTGCCAGCAGGGCAGGAGGACACCCCAATCAGCCCCAGCATTTT.